This TCR beta chain was captured in a study of blood T cell repertoires in COVID-19 (dated by TCRdb to about 2020). General notes on the study: Samples covering the acute and convalescent phases of COVID-19 were provided by collaborators in the United States, Italy and Spain. The prospective study material was composed of cDNA or gDNA derived from T cells, B-cell-depleted T cells, or PBMCs. Deeply sampled blood TCRbeta repertoires from subjects exposed to, actively infected with, or recovered from COVID-19 were included in the dataset. The repertoires were released in a freely available public database intended as a resource for research on the immune response to SARS-CoV-2. The samples were drawn from the first 160 participants of the ongoing ImmuneRACE study and from some 1,300 subjects provided by 6 global collaborators. Sample metadata almost always included a de-identified subject ID, COVID-19 status, age in years and sex. Where HLA class I and class II types were available, the types were taken from metadata supplied by the sample provider, not from assay-based typing.

Results and caveats for the whole study, not just this receptor: The quantity of clinical and demographic metadata differed by source and by participant and was supplied without curation.

The collaborating institutions used their own protocols to collect whole blood in K2EDTA tubes. For TCRbeta analysis, collaborator samples were shipped as frozen whole blood, as isolated PBMCs, or as DNA extracted from either sample type. In the case of this clone: Its antigen specificity is not known. Qualities for individual bases were not recorded, and no much larger clone is one base off.

The cysteine opens and the phenylalanine closes a CDR3 of 16 amino acids. The sequence is cut down to CDR3 DNA, 48 bases in frame from base 1. From the germline V gene, CDR1 is SNHLY and CDR2 is FYNNEI. V loses 5 bases at its end and J loses 7 bases; junction bases beyond the gene matches: 9. TCRbeta CDR3 regions were amplified from genomic DNA using the immunoSEQ Assay, a bias-controlled multiplex PCR. Regarding the original processing steps: Within the assay, amplification of reference gene primers was used to estimate how many nucleated cells each sample contained. To quantify the absolute abundance of each unique TCRbeta CDR3 rearrangement, sequence reads were collapsed and filtered. Productive Simpson clonality was computed per sample as the square root of Simpson's diversity index over productive rearrangements. The immuneACCESS repertoire file appears here via TCRdb, limited to in-frame rearrangements. These files lack a portion of the clones; in checked studies, under half of the deficit traces to unresolved V genes, and the cause of the others is not known. The V and J calls and clone size come from that table; D and trimming were worked out from the DNA. Here the sample has 150,000 to 200,000 clones; about 79% occur a single time. The ten biggest clones cover more than 25% of the sample.

Sequencing used peripheral blood. This clonotype originated in a woman between 70 and 85 years old with acute or convalescent COVID-19. The chain couples TRBV2 to TRBJ2-1; 12 junctional bases match TRBD2. In nucleotide form, the sequence is TGTGCCAGCAGTTTTTCTAGCGGGAGGGCCATGAATGAGCAGTTCTTC. Its protein is CASSFSSGRAMNEQFF. Extended through the reference TRBV2 and TRBJ2-1 proteins, this CDR3 yields the full variable domain: EPEVTQTPSHQVTQMGQEVILRCVPISNHLYFYWYRQILGQKVEFLVSFYNNEISEKSEIFDDQFSVERPDGSNFTLKIRSTKLEDSAMYFCASSFSSGRAMNEQFFGPGTRLTVL.